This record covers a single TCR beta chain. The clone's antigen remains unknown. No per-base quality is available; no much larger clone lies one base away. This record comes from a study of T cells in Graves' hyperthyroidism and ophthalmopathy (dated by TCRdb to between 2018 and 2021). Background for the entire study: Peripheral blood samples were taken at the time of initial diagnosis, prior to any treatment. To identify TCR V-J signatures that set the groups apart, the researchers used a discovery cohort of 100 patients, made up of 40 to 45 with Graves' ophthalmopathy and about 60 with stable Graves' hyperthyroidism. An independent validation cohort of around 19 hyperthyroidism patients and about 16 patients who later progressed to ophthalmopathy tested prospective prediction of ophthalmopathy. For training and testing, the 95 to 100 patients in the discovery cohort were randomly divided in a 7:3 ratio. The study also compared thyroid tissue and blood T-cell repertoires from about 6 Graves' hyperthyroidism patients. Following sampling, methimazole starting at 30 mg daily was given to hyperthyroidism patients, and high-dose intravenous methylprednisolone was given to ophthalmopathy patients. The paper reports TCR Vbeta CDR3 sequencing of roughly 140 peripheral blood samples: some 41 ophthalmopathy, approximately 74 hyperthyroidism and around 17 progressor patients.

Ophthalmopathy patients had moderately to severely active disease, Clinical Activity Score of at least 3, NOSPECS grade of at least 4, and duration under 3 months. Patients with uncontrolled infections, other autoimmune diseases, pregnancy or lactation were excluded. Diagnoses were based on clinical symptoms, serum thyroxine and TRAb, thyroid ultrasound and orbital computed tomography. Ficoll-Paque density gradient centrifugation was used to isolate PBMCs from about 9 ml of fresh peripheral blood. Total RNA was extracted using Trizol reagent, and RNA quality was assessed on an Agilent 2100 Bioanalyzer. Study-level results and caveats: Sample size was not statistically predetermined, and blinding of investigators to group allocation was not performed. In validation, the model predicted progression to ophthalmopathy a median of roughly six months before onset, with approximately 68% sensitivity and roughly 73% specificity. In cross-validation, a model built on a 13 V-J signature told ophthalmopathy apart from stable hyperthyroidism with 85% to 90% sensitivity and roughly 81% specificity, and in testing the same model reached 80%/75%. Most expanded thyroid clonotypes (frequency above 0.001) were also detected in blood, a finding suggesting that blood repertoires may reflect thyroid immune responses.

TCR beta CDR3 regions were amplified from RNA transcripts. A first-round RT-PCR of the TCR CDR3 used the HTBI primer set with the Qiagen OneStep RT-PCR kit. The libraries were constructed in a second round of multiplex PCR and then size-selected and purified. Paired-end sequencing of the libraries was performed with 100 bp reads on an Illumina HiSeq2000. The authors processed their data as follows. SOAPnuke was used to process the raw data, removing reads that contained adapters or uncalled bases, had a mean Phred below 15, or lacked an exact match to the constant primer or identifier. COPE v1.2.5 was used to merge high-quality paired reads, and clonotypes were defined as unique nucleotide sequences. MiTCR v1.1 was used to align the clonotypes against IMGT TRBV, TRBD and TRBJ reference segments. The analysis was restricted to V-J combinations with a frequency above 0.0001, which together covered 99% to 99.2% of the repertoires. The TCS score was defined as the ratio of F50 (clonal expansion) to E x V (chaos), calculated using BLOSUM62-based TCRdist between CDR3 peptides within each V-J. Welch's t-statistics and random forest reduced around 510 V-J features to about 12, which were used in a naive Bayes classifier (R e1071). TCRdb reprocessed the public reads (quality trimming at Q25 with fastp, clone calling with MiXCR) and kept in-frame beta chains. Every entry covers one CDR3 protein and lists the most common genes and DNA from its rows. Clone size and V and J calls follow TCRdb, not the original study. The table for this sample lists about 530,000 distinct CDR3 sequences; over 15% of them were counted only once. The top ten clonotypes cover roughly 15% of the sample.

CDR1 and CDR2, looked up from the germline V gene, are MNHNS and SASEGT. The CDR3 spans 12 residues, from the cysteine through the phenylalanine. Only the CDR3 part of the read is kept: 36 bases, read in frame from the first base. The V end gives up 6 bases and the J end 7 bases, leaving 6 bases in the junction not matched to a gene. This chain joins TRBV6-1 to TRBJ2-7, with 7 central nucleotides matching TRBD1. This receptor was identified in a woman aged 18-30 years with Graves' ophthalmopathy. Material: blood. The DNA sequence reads TGTGCCAGCAGGGACCTCAGGGGGGAGCAGTACTTC. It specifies CASRDLRGEQYF.